A single sample gave rise to the 26 T cell receptor beta chains below, sequenced in a study of prognosis after radiotherapy for stage I lung cancer (dated by TCRdb to the early 2020s). TCRdb shows the sequencer as Illumina HiSeq 3000. The TCR beta CDR3 region was amplified from genomic DNA by two rounds of multiplex PCR. The first PCR round used primers specific to each TRBV and TRBJ gene, and the primer sequences were filed in Chinese patent CN105087789A. TCRdb handled the public reads itself, with Q25 trimming in fastp and clone calling in MiXCR, and kept productive beta chains. Each CDR3 protein appears once, grouped with its most common genes and DNA. The sample contains about 27,000 distinct CDR3 sequences, 25% to 35% of them found a single time. The biggest ten clones account for roughly 35% of the sample. The sample in question was PBMCs, obtained before or after stereotactic body radiation therapy (not recorded which). Receptors were obtained from a donor older than 45 with non-small cell lung cancer.

In its sample, this clonotype was seen many times. The chain has TRBV5-1 and TRBJ2-3; no clear D gene. Trimming removed 0 bases at V and 2 bases at J, with 7 bases between. The CDR3 is 14 amino acids. In germline, CDR1 is SGHRS, CDR2 YFSETQ. Here the CDR3 DNA reads TGCGCCAGCAGCTTGGCGGCATTCACAGATACGCAGTATTTT. Amino acids: CASSLAAFTDTQYF.

On this clonotype: At one boundary the junction diverges from the germline segment, which might be a read error. The chain uses TRBV27 and TRBJ1-5, with D possibly being TRBD1 (5 bases). The length of the CDR3 is 17 residues. Germline V gene sequence: CDR1 MNHEY, CDR2 SMNVEV (reference sequence). Here the CDR3 DNA reads TGTGCCAGCAGTTTACCCCCCAGGGAGGGACGTTTGCAGCCACAGCATTTT. Protein sequence: CASSLPPREGRLQPQHF.

In its sample, this clonotype is medium-sized. The DNA of the CDR3 is TGTGCCACCAGTGATTTGCCCGTCGACAACTACGAGCAGTACTTC. Its translation: CATSDLPVDNYEQYF. This sequence joins TRBV24-1 and TRBJ2-7; D ambiguous. This CDR3 comprises 15 residues. With 0 bases removed from V and 3 bases from J, the gap between germline ends came to 11 bases. Looked up from germline, CDR1 is KGHDR and CDR2 is SFDVKD.

This clonotype was counted at least ten times. This rearrangement joins TRBV5-1 to TRBJ2-7, with D possibly TRBD1 on 5 matching bases. The CDR3 totals 14 residues. Trimming took off 0 bases at V and 7 bases at J, with 14 bases between the two ends. CDR1 is SGHRS and CDR2 is YFSETQ in the germline V gene. The CDR3 reads CASSLDRTPGEQYF. DNA of the CDR3: TGCGCCAGCAGCTTGGACAGGACGCCTGGGGAGCAGTACTTC.

The chain carries TRBV5-1 and TRBJ1-3; D is unclear. Germline V lookup: CDR1 SGHRS, CDR2 YFSETQ. The V end lost 1 base, the J end lost 2 bases, and 7 bases lay between the germline ends. The CDR3 has 14 residues. CDR3 in amino acids: CASSLTVTGNTIYF. The CDR3 DNA follows: TGCGCCAGCAGCTTGACGGTAACTGGAAACACCATATATTTT.

This clonotype was observed at least ten times. The rearrangement uses TRBV6-5 and TRBJ1-2, with 9 nucleotides matching TRBD1. The germline V gene encodes CDR1 MNHEY and CDR2 SVGAGI. The J segment lost 1 base and the V segment lost 8 bases, leaving 2 bases of the junction unmatched. The CDR3 is 13 residues long. The CDR3 bases are TGTGCCAGCCGGGACAGGGTTAACTATGGCTACACCTTC. Amino acid sequence: CASRDRVNYGYTF.

The chain combines TRBV6-1 with TRBJ2-2, with a tentative D call TRBD2 (5 bases). The ends were cut back, 6 bases at V and 0 bases at J, with 14 bases in the middle. The CDR3 is made up of 16 amino acids. The V gene's germline CDR1 is MNHNS and CDR2 SASEGT. The CDR3 sequence is CASRPPRTANTGELFF. For the CDR3, the DNA is TGTGCCAGCAGGCCCCCTCGGACTGCGAACACCGGGGAGCTGTTTTTT.

This clonotype appeared many times. V gene TRBV30 combines with J gene TRBJ1-5; the match to TRBD1 covers 10 bases. V lost 3 bases to trimming and J lost 6 bases; unmatched junction nucleotides: 8. Germline V gene data show CDR1 as GTSNPN and CDR2 as SVGIG (reference sequence). The CDR3 has 15 residues. CDR3 protein: CAWSPRQGAFQPQHF. CDR3 sequence (DNA): TGTGCCTGGAGCCCTCGACAGGGGGCTTTTCAGCCCCAGCATTTT.

At least ten counts were recorded for this clonotype. This chain uses TRBV30 with TRBJ1-2, with unresolved D. V lost 0 bases and J lost 5, with 16 bases in between. Per germline, CDR1 GTSNPN and CDR2 SVGIG (reference sequence). This CDR3 contains 15 residues. The CDR3 here is CAWSVLAGGGYGYTF. DNA for the CDR3: TGTGCCTGGAGTGTATTGGCAGGAGGAGGTTATGGCTACACCTTC.

The CDR3 DNA sequence: TGTGCCTGCCAGAAGGACCGTTCACCCCTCCACTTT. The encoded protein is CACQKDRSPLHF. The chain recombines TRBV5-4 with TRBJ1-6; D is undetermined. The V and J ends lost 10 bases and 9 bases respectively, with 14 bases between them. In germline, CDR1 is SGHNT, CDR2 YYREEE (reference sequence). CDR3 length equals 12 residues.

The chain employs TRBV6-2 or TRBV6-3 and TRBJ2-5; 9 bases match TRBD2. CDR3 size: 17 residues. CDR1 is MNHEY and CDR2 is SVGEGT in the germline V gene. Germline trimming cut 2 bases from V and 4 bases from J; bases unmatched to any gene: 11. CDR3 amino acids: CASSYATSGSGTETQYF. Written as DNA, the CDR3 is TGTGCCAGCAGTTACGCGACTAGCGGAAGCGGGACAGAGACCCAGTACTTC.

Ten or more counts support this clonotype. The rearrangement uses TRBV5-1 and TRBJ2-3, with 7 bases aligning to TRBD1. The CDR3 is made up of 14 amino acids. Per germline, CDR1 SGHRS and CDR2 YFSETQ. V dropped 4 bases and J dropped 5; count of bases not matched to a gene: 7. The CDR3 DNA reads as TGCGCCAGCAGCAGGGCTACAGGGGAAGATACGCAGTATTTT. Its protein product is CASSRATGEDTQYF.

Turning to this clonotype: A much larger clone lies one base from this, so it may be a read error. V is TRBV3-1 and J is TRBJ2-5, with D maybe TRBD1 (5 bases). From germline, CDR1 is LGHDT and CDR2 YNNKEL (reference sequence). This CDR3 is 15 amino acids long. For the CDR3, the DNA is TGTGCCAGCATCCAAGTTCAGGGCCCGATCGGGACCCAGTACTTC. As protein: CASIQVQGPIGTQYF.

This clonotype was seen more than once but under ten times. Just one base apart from a much larger clone, this may be a read error. CDR3 residues: CASLDLHDQFF. The CDR3 region has the DNA TGTGCCAGTCTAGACCTCCATGATCAGTTCTTC. The chain is built from TRBV6-1 and TRBJ2-1; D not resolved. Germline V lookup: CDR1 MNHNS, CDR2 SASEGT. CDR3 size: 11 residues.

This clonotype was detected only a few times. The chain links TRBV2 to TRBJ2-5; D gene unclear. This CDR3 has 17 residues. V lost 1 base and J lost 3, with 18 bases in between. Germline V gene sequence: CDR1 SNHLY, CDR2 FYNNEI. The CDR3 bases are TGTGCCAGCAGTGAAGATCTGACAATATGGTCCGAAGAGACCCAGTACTTC. Encoded protein: CASSEDLTIWSEETQYF.

This clonotype was seen ten or more times. This chain uses TRBV2 with TRBJ1-1; 9 bases map to TRBD1. The germline V gene has CDR1 SNHLY and CDR2 FYNNEI. The CDR3 is 14 residues long. With V trimmed by 6 bases and J by 4 bases, 6 bases remained unmatched. CDR3 nucleotides: TGTGCCAGCAGCCAACAGGGGGCGGCCACTGAAGCTTTCTTT. Translated: CASSQQGAATEAFF.

The rearrangement joins TRBV27 to TRBJ2-2; 7 positions match TRBD1. The V and J ends lost 6 bases and 7 bases, in that order; junction bases with no gene match: 5. The CDR3 has 13 amino acids. Germline V gives CDR1 MNHEY, CDR2 SMNVEV (reference sequence). The DNA for the CDR3 is TGTGCCAGCAGACACAGGGGTGGCGGGGAGCTGTTTTTT. This sequence encodes CASRHRGGGELFF.

This clonotype appeared many times. The J gene is TRBJ1-1, the V gene TRBV5-4; D is ambiguous. V dropped 1 base and J dropped 4 bases, with 11 bases sitting between them. The CDR3 has 14 residues. Looked up from germline, CDR1 is SGHNT and CDR2 is YYREEE (reference sequence). In DNA, the CDR3 is TGTGCCAGCAGCTTGAATCCAGGACGCACTGAAGCTTTCTTT. Protein product: CASSLNPGRTEAFF.

Worth noting for this clonotype: One end of the junction fails to match germline, which may point to a read error. The chain couples TRBV6-1 to TRBJ1-1, with 7 positions matching TRBD1. CDR3 size: 15 residues. Germline lookup yields CDR1 MNHNS and CDR2 SASEGT. CDR3 coding DNA: TGTGCCAGCAGCGAAGGCTCCAGGGGGAACACTAAAGCTTTCTTT. Amino acids: CASSEGSRGNTKAFF.

CDR3 sequence (DNA): TGTGCCAGCTGCCAGGGGGGGCTGAACACTGAAGCTTTCTTT. Amino acid sequence: CASCQGGLNTEAFF. The V and J genes are TRBV28 and TRBJ1-1; 7 bases align to TRBD1. The CDR3 sequence is 14 residues long. The J segment lost 0 bases and the V segment lost 8 bases, leaving 6 bases of the junction unmatched. From germline, CDR1 is MDHEN and CDR2 SYDVKM.

This clonotype has a count of ten or more. The chain uses TRBV19 and TRBJ1-2; weak D call: TRBD1 (5 bases). The CDR3 runs to 14 residues. Germline assignment: CDR1 LNHDA and CDR2 SQIVND (reference sequence). V lost 7 bases and J lost 2, with 14 bases in between. The CDR3 loop reads CASTAGTPNYGYTF. CDR3 DNA: TGTGCCAGTACTGCAGGGACCCCCAACTATGGCTACACCTTC. The entire variable domain, with the rest obtained from reference TRBV19 and TRBJ1-2, is as follows: DGGITQSPKYLFRKEGQNVTLSCEQNLNHDAMYWYRQDPGQGLRLIYYSQIVNDFQKGDIAEGYSVSREKKESFPLTVTSAQKNPTAFYLCASTAGTPNYGYTFGSGTRLTVV.

This chain joins TRBV19 and TRBJ2-3, with D unclear. Germline assignment: CDR1 LNHDA and CDR2 SQIVND (reference sequence). Trimming removed 6 bases at V and 5 bases at J, with 6 bases between. The CDR3 is made up of 11 amino acids. CDR3 nucleotides: TGTGCCAGTAGCAACAGAGATACGCAGTATTTT. This gives the protein CASSNRDTQYF.

This clonotype has just a few counts. A much larger clone differs from this one at a single base, so this may be a read error. V is TRBV28 and J is TRBJ2-6; D is possibly TRBD1 or TRBD2 (5 bases each). The CDR3 totals 13 residues. CDR1 MDHEN and CDR2 SYDVKM come from the germline V gene. For the CDR3, the DNA is TGTGCCAGCAGGGACTCTGGGGCCGACGTCCTGACTTTC. Translation gives CASRDSGADVLTF.

This sequence joins TRBV2 and TRBJ2-7, with 9 nucleotides matching TRBD1. Germline V CDR1 and CDR2: SNHLY, FYNNEI. This CDR3 has 14 amino acids. Trimming removed 6 bases from V and 4 bases from J; junction bases left unmatched: 7. The CDR3 region has the DNA TGTGCCAGCAGACGTACTGGGACAGGGTACGAGCAGTACTTC. Protein sequence: CASRRTGTGYEQYF.

There are many counts of this clonotype. V usage is TRBV7-9 and J usage is TRBJ2-3; D unresolved. CDR1 and CDR2 from the germline V gene are SEHNR and FQNEAQ (reference sequence). CDR3 length: 11 amino acids. With 5 bases removed from V and 10 bases from J, the gap between germline ends came to 10 bases. The CDR3 is CASSNQRPQYF. DNA for the CDR3: TGTGCCAGCAGCAACCAGAGACCGCAGTATTTT.

In the case of this clonotype: At one end the junction does not follow the germline gene, possibly because of a read error. The rearrangement uses TRBV6-2 or TRBV6-3 and TRBJ2-2, with TRBD1 matching 7 bases. This CDR3 has 17 amino acids. Germline CDR1 reads MNHEY; CDR2 reads SVGEGT. The DNA of the CDR3 is TGTGCCAGCAGCACGGTGGGACAGAGGTCGTATACCGGGGAGCTGCTTTTT. It specifies CASSTVGQRSYTGELLF.